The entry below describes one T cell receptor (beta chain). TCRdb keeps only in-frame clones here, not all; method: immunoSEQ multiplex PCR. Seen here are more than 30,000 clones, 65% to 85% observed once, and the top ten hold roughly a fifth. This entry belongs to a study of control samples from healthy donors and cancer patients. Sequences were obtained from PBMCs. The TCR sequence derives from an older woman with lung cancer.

DNA of the CDR3: TGTGCCAGCAGCGTAACCCAGCCGCAGAACACCGGGGAGCTGTTTTTT. It encodes CASSVTQPQNTGELFF. This sequence joins TRBV14 and TRBJ2-2; D call uncertain. Germline V gene sequence: CDR1 SGHDN, CDR2 FVKESK. The CDR3 sequence is 16 residues long. Trimming pared 5 bases from V and 1 base from J, leaving 14 bases between. Based on the CDR3 plus reference TRBV14 and TRBJ2-2, the full variable domain is EAGVTQFPSHSVIEKGQTVTLRCDPISGHDNLYWYRRVMGKEIKFLLHFVKESKQDESGMPNNRFLAERTGGTYSTLKVQPAELEDSGVYFCASSVTQPQNTGELFFGEGSRLTVL.